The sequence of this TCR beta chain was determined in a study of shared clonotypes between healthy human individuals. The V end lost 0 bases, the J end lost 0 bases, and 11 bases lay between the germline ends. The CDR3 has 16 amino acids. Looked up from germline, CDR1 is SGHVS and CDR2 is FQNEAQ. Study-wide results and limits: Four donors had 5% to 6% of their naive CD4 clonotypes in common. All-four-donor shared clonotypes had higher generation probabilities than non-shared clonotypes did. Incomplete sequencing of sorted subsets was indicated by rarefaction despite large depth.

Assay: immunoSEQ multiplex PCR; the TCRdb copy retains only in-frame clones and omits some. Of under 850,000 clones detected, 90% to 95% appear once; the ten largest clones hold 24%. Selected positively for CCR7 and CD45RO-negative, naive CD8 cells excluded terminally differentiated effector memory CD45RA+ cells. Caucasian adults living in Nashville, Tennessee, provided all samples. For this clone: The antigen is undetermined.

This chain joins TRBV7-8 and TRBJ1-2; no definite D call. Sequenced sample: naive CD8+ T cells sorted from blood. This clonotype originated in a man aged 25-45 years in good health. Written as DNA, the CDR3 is TGTGCCAGCAGCTTAGCGCCGGGAGGAACTAACTATGGCTACACCTTC. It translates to CASSLAPGGTNYGYTF.